Following are 29 T cell receptor beta chains from one sample sequenced in a study of post-analysis software for immune sequencing data. Each TCR beta cDNA library carried unique molecular identifiers. Via MiXCR, TCRdb re-called the PCR reads, giving one row per CDR3 protein. Of about 820,000 distinct CDR3 sequences detected, roughly 58% appear once; the ten largest clones hold over 4%. These receptors' antigens are unknown. Points from the study as a whole: In patients, a few TRBV segments were more frequent than in controls, with TRBV5-6, TRBV5-1 and TRBV20-1 among them.

Sequencing input: blood. These receptors were collected from a girl under 18 with multiple sclerosis.

The chain recombines TRBV12-3 or TRBV12-4 with TRBJ2-7; TRBD2 matches 11 bases. The CDR3 spans 15 residues. V shed 5 bases, J shed 6 bases, and the junction held 9 bases outside the gene matches. The CDR3 region has the DNA TGTGCCAGCAGTGCAACGGGACTAGCGGAGATCGAGCAGTACTTC. Translating it yields CASSATGLAEIEQYF.

The chain uses TRBV2 and TRBJ2-3; 8 nucleotides agree with TRBD1. V was clipped by 6 bases and J by 5 bases; unmatched bases: 7. The CDR3 is 14 residues long. Germline V lookup: CDR1 SNHLY, CDR2 FYNNEI. For the CDR3, the DNA is TGTGCCAGCAGAACCTACAGGGGGATAGATACGCAGTATTTT. It codes for CASRTYRGIDTQYF.

This sequence joins TRBV5-1 and TRBJ2-1; D possibly corresponds to TRBD2 (6 bases). Germline V lookup: CDR1 SGHRS, CDR2 YFSETQ. Deletions cut 0 bases from V and 9 bases from J, with 16 bases between. This CDR3 has 15 amino acids. DNA of the CDR3: TGCGCCAGCAGCTTGGAAGCGGGCCGCCCTTCTGAGCAGTTCTTC. It translates to CASSLEAGRPSEQFF.

This chain joins TRBV20-1 and TRBJ2-7; TRBD1 might be the D (7 bases). Per the germline V gene, CDR1 is DFQATT and CDR2 is SNEGSKA (reference sequence). CDR3 length: 12 amino acids. Trimming stripped 3 bases from V and 5 bases from J, with 11 bases between. The CDR3 region has the DNA TGCAGTGCTAGGGAGGGGGCCAACGAGCAGTACTTC. It is translated as CSAREGANEQYF.

This clonotype was detected a few times. The V and J genes are TRBV12-3 or TRBV12-4 and TRBJ2-3; 7 positions agree with TRBD1. The CDR3 runs 16 residues. J was trimmed by 1 base and V by 6 bases; bases with no gene match: 10. The chain's CDR3 is CASRSNRQGGTDTQYF. CDR3 DNA sequence: TGTGCCAGCAGATCTAACCGACAGGGAGGCACAGATACGCAGTATTTT.

This chain links TRBV25-1 with TRBJ2-5; perhaps TRBD2 as D (5 bases). The ends were cut back, 2 bases at V and 0 bases at J, with 10 bases in the middle. From germline, CDR1 is MGHDK and CDR2 SYGVNS. The CDR3 loop spans 15 amino acids. CDR3 in DNA: TGTGCCAGCAGTGAACAGGACTGGTACCAAGAGACCCAGTACTTC. This encodes CASSEQDWYQETQYF.

The J gene is TRBJ2-3, the V gene TRBV6-4; TRBD2 aligns across 10 bases. V was clipped by 4 bases and J by 3 bases; unmatched bases: 1. Germline V lookup: CDR1 MRHNA, CDR2 SNTAGT. There are 14 residues in the CDR3. CDR3 residues: CASSGSGGTDTQYF. In DNA form, the CDR3 reads TGTGCCAGCAGTGGTAGCGGGGGGACAGATACGCAGTATTTT.

The V gene is TRBV12-5, the J gene TRBJ2-2; D unclear. Germline CDR1 LGHNT, CDR2 FRNRAP. Between the trimmed V and J ends, which lost 0 bases and 0 bases, there was a span of 8 bases. The CDR3 totals 16 residues. CDR3 protein: CASGLVIGANTGELFF. The CDR3 bases are TGTGCTAGTGGTTTGGTAATTGGGGCGAACACCGGGGAGCTGTTTTTT.

There are a few counts of this clonotype. The chain combines TRBV20-1 with TRBJ2-3; 10 positions agree with TRBD2. The CDR3 contains 15 residues. V dropped 4 bases and J dropped 3; count of bases not matched to a gene: 7. Germline CDR1 and CDR2: DFQATT and SNEGSKA (reference sequence). CDR3 in amino acids: CSATSGRGRTDTQYF. The DNA for the CDR3 is TGCAGTGCTACTAGCGGGAGAGGGAGAACAGATACGCAGTATTTT.

The chain combines TRBV5-1 with TRBJ2-1, with D possibly being TRBD2 (6 bases). CDR3 size: 18 residues. From germline, CDR1 is SGHRS and CDR2 YFSETQ. The V and J ends lost 3 bases and 1 base respectively, with 20 bases between them. CDR3 bases: TGCGCCAGCAGCTCCAAGGACCTAGCGATTCAATCCTACAATGAGCAGTTCTTC. It translates to CASSSKDLAIQSYNEQFF.

There are a few counts of this clonotype. The V and J genes are TRBV29-1 and TRBJ2-3; TRBD1 might be the D (6 bases). This CDR3 comprises 14 residues. Germline lookup yields CDR1 SQVTM and CDR2 ANQGSEA. The V gene lost 6 bases and the J gene lost 1 base, with 14 bases spanning the gap. The CDR3 bases are TGCAGCGTACGCGACAGGACTCGCACAGATACGCAGTATTTT. Amino acids: CSVRDRTRTDTQYF.

In regard to this clonotype: Mismatch with germline at one junction end may stem from a read error. The chain combines TRBV27 with TRBJ1-4; a possible D gene is TRBD1 (5 bases). Per the germline V gene, CDR1 is MNHEY and CDR2 is SMNVEV (reference sequence). This CDR3 is 15 amino acids long. The DNA for the CDR3 is TGTACCAGCAGTCCCCCCGGACAACCTAATGAAAAACTGTTTTTT. Residues: CTSSPPGQPNEKLFF.

The chain recombines TRBV20-1 with TRBJ2-1, with D perhaps being TRBD1 or TRBD2 (6 bases each). With 5 bases removed from V and 3 bases from J, the gap between germline ends came to 20 bases. The CDR3 runs 16 residues. CDR1 is DFQATT and CDR2 is SNEGSKA in the germline V gene (reference sequence). The chain's CDR3 is CSAATRGAKSYNEQFF. The CDR3 nucleotides are TGCAGTGCTGCTACTAGGGGGGCTAAAAGCTACAATGAGCAGTTCTTC.

This chain links TRBV6-5 with TRBJ2-7, with D perhaps TRBD1 (5 bases). The ends were cut back, 0 bases at V and 2 bases at J, with 14 bases in the middle. CDR3 length equals 16 residues. The germline gives CDR1 MNHEY, CDR2 SVGAGI. CDR3 sequence (DNA): TGTGCCAGCAGTTACTCGACGGGCAGGGCCCCCTACGAGCAGTACTTC. Amino acid sequence: CASSYSTGRAPYEQYF.

The chain has TRBV3-1 and TRBJ2-3, with unresolved D. The germline V gene has CDR1 LGHDT and CDR2 YNNKEL (reference sequence). The CDR3 runs 13 residues. Trimming removed 5 bases from V and 2 bases from J, with 8 bases in between. CDR3 residues: CASSSWDTDTQYF. CDR3 in DNA: TGTGCCAGCAGCTCTTGGGACACAGATACGCAGTATTTT.

Of note for this clonotype: A junction boundary mismatches the germline segment, possibly from a read error. The chain is built from TRBV4-1 and TRBJ2-5; tentatively, D is TRBD1 or TRBD2 (7 bases each). This CDR3 has 17 residues. Germline V lookup: CDR1 MGHRA, CDR2 YSYEKL. Here the CDR3 DNA reads TGCGCCAGCAGTCAAGGCCCAGGACAGGCGGGGGAAGAGACCCAGTACTTC. Its protein is CASSQGPGQAGEETQYF.

This chain links TRBV15 with TRBJ2-5, with D tentatively TRBD1 or TRBD2 (5 bases each). In germline, CDR1 is LNHNV, CDR2 YYDKDF (reference sequence). The length of the CDR3 is 14 residues. V was cut by 5 bases and J by 5 bases, with 15 bases left in between. The CDR3 loop is CATSGKRGWETQYF. The CDR3 coding sequence is TGTGCCACCAGCGGAAAGAGGGGTTGGGAGACCCAGTACTTC.

The chain joins TRBV5-1 to TRBJ2-5, with TRBD2 matching 11 bases. Trimming at V came to 4 bases and at J to 2 bases, leaving 10 bases not matched to a gene. Looked up from germline, CDR1 is SGHRS and CDR2 is YFSETQ. The CDR3 extends over 17 amino acids. DNA of the CDR3: TGCGCCAGCAGCAACCTAGCGGGGGGCCGGGTACAAGAGACCCAGTACTTC. Residues: CASSNLAGGRVQETQYF.

This clonotype was seen only a few times. The rearrangement uses TRBV5-1 and TRBJ2-1; D call uncertain. The CDR3 loop spans 16 amino acids. From germline, CDR1 is SGHRS and CDR2 YFSETQ. The ends were cut back, 0 bases at V and 6 bases at J, with 16 bases in the middle. CDR3 protein: CASSLAGQSRFNEQFF. CDR3 nucleotides: TGCGCCAGCAGCTTGGCAGGCCAGTCTAGGTTCAATGAGCAGTTCTTC. Full variable domain (rest looked up from reference TRBV5-1 and TRBJ2-1): KAGVTQTPRYLIKTRGQQVTLSCSPISGHRSVSWYQQTPGQGLQFLFEYFSETQRNKGNFPGRFSGRQFSNSRSEMNVSTLELGDSALYLCASSLAGQSRFNEQFFGPGTRLTVL.

V is TRBV29-1 and J is TRBJ1-4; a possible D gene is TRBD1 (6 bases). The germline V gene has CDR1 SQVTM and CDR2 ANQGSEA. The germline V and J ends were trimmed by 1 base and 7 bases, with 19 bases remaining between them. This CDR3 has 16 amino acids. The CDR3 reads CSVEGTERSVGEKLFF. DNA of the CDR3: TGCAGCGTTGAAGGGACAGAACGGTCGGTTGGTGAAAAACTGTTTTTT.

This clonotype was detected only a few times. This rearrangement joins TRBV29-1 to TRBJ2-1; 9 bases fit TRBD2. J lost 9 bases, V lost 5 bases, and 8 bases had no gene match. Germline V gene data show CDR1 as SQVTM and CDR2 as ANQGSEA. The CDR3 totals 13 residues. As DNA, the CDR3 is TGCAGCGTTCGGGCTAGCGGGGTAGGTGAGCAGTTCTTC. As protein: CSVRASGVGEQFF.

This clonotype was counted a few times. This chain joins TRBV5-1 and TRBJ2-1; 12 bases are shared with TRBD2. CDR3 length: 16 residues. Germline values: CDR1 SGHRS, CDR2 YFSETQ. Unmatched junction bases numbered 1, after V lost 0 bases and J lost 3 bases. CDR3 amino acids: CASSLGLAGVYNEQFF. The CDR3 coding sequence is TGCGCCAGCAGCTTGGGACTAGCGGGGGTCTACAATGAGCAGTTCTTC.

This clonotype has just a few counts. The chain carries TRBV5-5 and TRBJ1-5, with unresolved D. Looked up from germline, CDR1 is SGHKS and CDR2 is YYEKEE (reference sequence). Trimming removed 4 bases from V and 6 bases from J, with 14 bases in between. The CDR3 extends over 14 amino acids. DNA of the CDR3: TGTGCCAGCAGCGACGGGCGTGGGGTTCAGCCCCAGCATTTT. It codes for CASSDGRGVQPQHF.

This clonotype occurred once. The germline gene is not matched at one end of the junction; a read error may be the cause. The rearrangement links TRBV5-1 to TRBJ2-7; TRBD2 aligns across 8 bases. The end of the DNA aligns better with TRBJ2-1, so the J call may be wrong. The CDR3 consists of 16 residues. The germline gives CDR1 SGHRS, CDR2 YFSETQ. The CDR3 sequence is CASSGRERESYSEQFF. CDR3 nucleotides: TGCGCCAGCAGCGGCCGGGAGCGGGAGAGCTACAGTGAGCAGTTCTTC.

This clonotype turned up a few times. The chain joins TRBV4-1 to TRBJ1-4; TRBD1 matches 8 bases. CDR3 length: 14 amino acids. The V segment lost 2 bases and the J segment 8 bases; nucleotides outside the gene matches: 4. Germline values: CDR1 MGHRA, CDR2 YSYEKL. The CDR3 DNA follows: TGCGCCAGCAGCCAACCTGGACAGGGCGAAAAACTGTTTTTT. It encodes CASSQPGQGEKLFF.

This chain connects TRBV9 to TRBJ2-1; 9 nucleotides match TRBD2. Trimming removed 4 bases from V and 8 bases from J; junction bases left unmatched: 22. The CDR3 has 19 residues. Germline V gives CDR1 SGDLS, CDR2 YYNGEE. CDR3 nucleotides: TGTGCCAGCAGCTCTCGGGCTAGCGGGAACATCAGAGTAGTTGATGAGCAGTTCTTC. It codes for CASSSRASGNIRVVDEQFF.

The rearrangement links TRBV7-9 to TRBJ2-7; 9 positions match TRBD1. The tail of the sequence fits TRBJ2-5 better, so the J call may be wrong. This CDR3 is 17 amino acids long. In germline, CDR1 is SEHNR, CDR2 FQNEAQ (reference sequence). The chain's CDR3 is CASSLGVGGQGLRTQYF. The CDR3 nucleotides are TGTGCCAGCAGCTTAGGGGTTGGGGGACAGGGCCTCCGGACCCAGTACTTC.

This clonotype has only a few counts. The rearrangement links TRBV30 to TRBJ2-2, with D maybe TRBD1 (7 bases). Per germline, CDR1 GTSNPN and CDR2 SVGIG (reference sequence). The CDR3 is 15 amino acids. V lost 0 bases, J lost 5 bases, and 13 bases lay in between. The CDR3 DNA sequence: TGTGCCTGGAGTGTACTCCAGGGGGGTACCGGGGAGCTGTTTTTT. It encodes CAWSVLQGGTGELFF.

This chain uses TRBV29-1 with TRBJ1-2; D gene unclear. The length of the CDR3 is 14 residues. Between the trimmed V and J ends, which lost 0 bases and 8 bases, there was a span of 16 bases. CDR1 and CDR2 from the germline V gene are SQVTM and ANQGSEA. The CDR3 loop is CSVEEAEAGRGYTF. The CDR3 DNA reads TGCAGCGTTGAAGAGGCAGAGGCAGGTCGGGGCTACACCTTC. The entire variable domain, with the rest obtained from reference TRBV29-1 and TRBJ1-2, is as follows: SAVISQKPSRDICQRGTSLTIQCQVDSQVTMMFWYRQQPGQSLTLIATANQGSEATYESGFVIDKFPISRPNLTFSTLTVSNMSPEDSSIYLCSVEEAEAGRGYTFGSGTRLTVV.